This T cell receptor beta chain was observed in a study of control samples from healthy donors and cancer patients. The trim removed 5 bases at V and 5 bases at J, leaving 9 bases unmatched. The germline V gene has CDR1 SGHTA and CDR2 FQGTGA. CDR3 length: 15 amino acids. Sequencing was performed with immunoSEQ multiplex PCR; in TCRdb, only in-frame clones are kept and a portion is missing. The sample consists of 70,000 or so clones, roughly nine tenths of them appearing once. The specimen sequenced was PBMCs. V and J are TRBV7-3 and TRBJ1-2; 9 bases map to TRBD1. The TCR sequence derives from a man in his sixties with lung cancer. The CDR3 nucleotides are TGTGCCAGCAGCGCCGGACAGGGGAGAGTTTATGGCTACACCTTC. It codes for CASSAGQGRVYGYTF.